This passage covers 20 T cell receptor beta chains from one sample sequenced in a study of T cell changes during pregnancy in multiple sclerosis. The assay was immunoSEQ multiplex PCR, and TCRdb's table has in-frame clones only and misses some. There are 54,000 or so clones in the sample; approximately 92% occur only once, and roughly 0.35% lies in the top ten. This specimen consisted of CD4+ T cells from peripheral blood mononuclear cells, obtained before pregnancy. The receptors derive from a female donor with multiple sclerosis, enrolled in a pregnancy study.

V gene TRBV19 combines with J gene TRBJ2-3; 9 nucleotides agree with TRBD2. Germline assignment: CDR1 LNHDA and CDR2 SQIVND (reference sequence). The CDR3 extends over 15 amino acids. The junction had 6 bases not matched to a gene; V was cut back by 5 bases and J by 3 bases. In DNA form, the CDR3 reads TGTGCCAGTAGTCCCGCGGGGGGGAGAACAGATACGCAGTATTTT. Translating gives CASSPAGGRTDTQYF.

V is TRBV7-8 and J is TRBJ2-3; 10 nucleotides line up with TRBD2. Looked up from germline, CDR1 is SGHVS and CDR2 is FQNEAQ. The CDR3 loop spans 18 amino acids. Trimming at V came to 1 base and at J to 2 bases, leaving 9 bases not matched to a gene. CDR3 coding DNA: TGTGCCAGCAGCTTAGTAGATCGCCTAGCGGGAGTCACAGATACGCAGTATTTT. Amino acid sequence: CASSLVDRLAGVTDTQYF.

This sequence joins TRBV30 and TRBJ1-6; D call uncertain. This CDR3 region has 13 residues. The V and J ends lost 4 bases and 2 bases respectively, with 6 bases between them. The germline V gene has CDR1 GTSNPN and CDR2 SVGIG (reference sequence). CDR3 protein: CAWNGAYNSPLHF. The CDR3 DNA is TGTGCCTGGAACGGAGCCTATAATTCACCCCTCCACTTT. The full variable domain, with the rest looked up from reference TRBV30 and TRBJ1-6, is SQTIHQWPATLVQPVGSPLSLECTVEGTSNPNLYWYRQAAGRGLQLLFYSVGIGQISSEVPQNLSASRPQDRQFILSSKKLLLSDSGFYLCAWNGAYNSPLHFGNGTRLTVT.

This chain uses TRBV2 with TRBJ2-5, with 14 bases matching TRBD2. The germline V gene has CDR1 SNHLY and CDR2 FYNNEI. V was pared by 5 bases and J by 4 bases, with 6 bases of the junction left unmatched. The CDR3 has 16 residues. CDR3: CASSSGLAGGPETQYF. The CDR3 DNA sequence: TGTGCCAGCAGTTCAGGACTAGCGGGAGGCCCAGAGACCCAGTACTTC.

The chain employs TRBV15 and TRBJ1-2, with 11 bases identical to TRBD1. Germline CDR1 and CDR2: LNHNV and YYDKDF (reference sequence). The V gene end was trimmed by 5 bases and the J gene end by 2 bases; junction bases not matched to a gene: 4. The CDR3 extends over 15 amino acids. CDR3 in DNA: TGTGCCACCAGCTCTGGGACAGGGGGGAACTATGGCTACACCTTC. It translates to CATSSGTGGNYGYTF. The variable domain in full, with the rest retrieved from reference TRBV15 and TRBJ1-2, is DAMVIQNPRYQVTQFGKPVTLSCSQTLNHNVMYWYQQKSSQAPKLLFHYYDKDFNNEADTPDNFQSRRPNTSFCFLDIRSPGLGDTAMYLCATSSGTGGNYGYTFGSGTRLTVV.

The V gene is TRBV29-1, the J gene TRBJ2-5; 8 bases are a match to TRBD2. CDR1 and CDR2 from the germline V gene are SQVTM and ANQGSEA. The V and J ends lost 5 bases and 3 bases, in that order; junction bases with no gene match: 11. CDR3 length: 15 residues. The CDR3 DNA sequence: TGCAGCGTTAGGGGCTTGGGACTAGGAAAAGAGACCCAGTACTTC. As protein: CSVRGLGLGKETQYF.

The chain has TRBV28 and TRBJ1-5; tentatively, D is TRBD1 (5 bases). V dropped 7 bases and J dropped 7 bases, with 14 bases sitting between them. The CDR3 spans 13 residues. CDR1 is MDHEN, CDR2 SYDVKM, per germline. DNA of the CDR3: TGTGCCAGCACCACCCTGGGGGGACAGCCCCAGCATTTT. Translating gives CASTTLGGQPQHF.

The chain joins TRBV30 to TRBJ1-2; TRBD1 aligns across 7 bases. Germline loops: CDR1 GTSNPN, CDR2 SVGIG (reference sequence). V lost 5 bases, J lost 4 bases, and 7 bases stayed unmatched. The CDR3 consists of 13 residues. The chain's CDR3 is CAWGRDRPYGYTF. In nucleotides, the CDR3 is TGTGCCTGGGGCCGGGACAGACCCTATGGCTACACCTTC.

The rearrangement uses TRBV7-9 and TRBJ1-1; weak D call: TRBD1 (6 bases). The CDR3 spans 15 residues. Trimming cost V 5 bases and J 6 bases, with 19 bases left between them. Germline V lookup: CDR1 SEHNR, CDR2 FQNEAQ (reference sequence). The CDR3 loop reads CASSLHTQGIAEAFF. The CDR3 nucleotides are TGTGCCAGCAGCCTACACACCCAGGGGATAGCTGAAGCTTTCTTT. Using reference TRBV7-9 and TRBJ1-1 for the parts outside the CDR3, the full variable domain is DTGVSQNPRHKITKRGQNVTFRCDPISEHNRLYWYRQTLGQGPEFLTYFQNEAQLEKSRLLSDRFSAERPKGSFSTLEIQRTEQGDSAMYLCASSLHTQGIAEAFFGQGTRLTVV.

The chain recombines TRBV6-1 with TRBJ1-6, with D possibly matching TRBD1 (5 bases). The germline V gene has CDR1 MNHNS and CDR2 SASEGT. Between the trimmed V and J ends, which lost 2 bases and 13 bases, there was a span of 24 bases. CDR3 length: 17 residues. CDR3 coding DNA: TGTGCCAGCAGTGAACCGGTAGGCAGGGTAATAGTGCGTCCCCTCCACTTT. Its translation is CASSEPVGRVIVRPLHF.

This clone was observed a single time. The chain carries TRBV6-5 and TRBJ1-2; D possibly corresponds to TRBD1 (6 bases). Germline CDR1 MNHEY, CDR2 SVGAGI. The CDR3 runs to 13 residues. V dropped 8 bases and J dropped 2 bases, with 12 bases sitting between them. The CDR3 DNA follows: TGTGCCAGCGGAACCACAGGGAACTATGGCTACACCTTC. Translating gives CASGTTGNYGYTF.

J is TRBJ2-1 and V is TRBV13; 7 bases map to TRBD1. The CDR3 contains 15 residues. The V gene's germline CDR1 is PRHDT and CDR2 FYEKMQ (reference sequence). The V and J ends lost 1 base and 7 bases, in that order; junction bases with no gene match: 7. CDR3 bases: TGTGCCAGCAGCTTAGACAGGGGTTATGGAAATGAGCAGTTCTTC. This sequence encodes CASSLDRGYGNEQFF.

Here the CDR3 DNA reads TGTGCCAGCAGCTTACATGGGACAGGGAATGAAAAACTGTTTTTT. Residues: CASSLHGTGNEKLFF. The genes are TRBV7-2 and TRBJ1-4; TRBD1 matches 9 bases. Per germline, CDR1 SGHTA and CDR2 FQGNSA. The CDR3 covers 15 residues. V lost 2 bases, J lost 5 bases, and 3 bases stayed unmatched.

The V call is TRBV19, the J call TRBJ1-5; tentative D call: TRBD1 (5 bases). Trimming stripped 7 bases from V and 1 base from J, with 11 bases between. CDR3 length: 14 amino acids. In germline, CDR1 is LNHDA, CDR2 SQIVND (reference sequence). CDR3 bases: TGTGCCAGTATCATGGGGGGGAGCAATCAGCCCCAGCATTTT. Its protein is CASIMGGSNQPQHF. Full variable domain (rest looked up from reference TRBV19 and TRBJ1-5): DGGITQSPKYLFRKEGQNVTLSCEQNLNHDAMYWYRQDPGQGLRLIYYSQIVNDFQKGDIAEGYSVSREKKESFPLTVTSAQKNPTAFYLCASIMGGSNQPQHFGDGTRLSIL.

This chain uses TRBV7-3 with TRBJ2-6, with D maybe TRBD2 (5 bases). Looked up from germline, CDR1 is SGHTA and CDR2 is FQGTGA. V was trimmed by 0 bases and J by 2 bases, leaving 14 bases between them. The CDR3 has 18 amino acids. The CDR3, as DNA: TGTGCCAGCAGCTTAACCCCTATAGGGAGAGCTGGGGCCAACGTCCTGACTTTC. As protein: CASSLTPIGRAGANVLTF.

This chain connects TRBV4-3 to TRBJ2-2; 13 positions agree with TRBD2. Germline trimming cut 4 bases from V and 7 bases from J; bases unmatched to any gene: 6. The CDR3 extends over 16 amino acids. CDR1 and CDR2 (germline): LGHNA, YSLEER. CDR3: CASSLLAGGPVGELFF. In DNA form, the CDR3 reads TGCGCCAGCAGCCTACTAGCGGGAGGGCCAGTCGGGGAGCTGTTTTTT.

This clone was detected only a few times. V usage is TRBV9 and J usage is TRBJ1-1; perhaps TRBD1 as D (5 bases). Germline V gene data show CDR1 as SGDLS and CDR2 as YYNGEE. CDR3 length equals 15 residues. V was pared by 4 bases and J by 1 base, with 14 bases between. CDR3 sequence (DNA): TGTGCCAGCAGCCCGACGGGACTGAGGAACACTGAAGCTTTCTTT. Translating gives CASSPTGLRNTEAFF.

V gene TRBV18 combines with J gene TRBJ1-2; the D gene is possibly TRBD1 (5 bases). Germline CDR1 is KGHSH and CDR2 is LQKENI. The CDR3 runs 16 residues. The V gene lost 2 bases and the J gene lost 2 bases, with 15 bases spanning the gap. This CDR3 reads CASSPSGPGGNYGYTF. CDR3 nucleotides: TGTGCCAGCTCACCATCGGGACCGGGGGGGAACTATGGCTACACCTTC.

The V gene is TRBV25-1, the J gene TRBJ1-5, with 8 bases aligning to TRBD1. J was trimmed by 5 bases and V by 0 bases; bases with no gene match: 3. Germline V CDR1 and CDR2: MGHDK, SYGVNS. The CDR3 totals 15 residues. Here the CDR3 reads CASSEYLDRDQPQHF. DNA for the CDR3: TGTGCCAGCAGTGAATATTTGGACAGGGATCAGCCCCAGCATTTT. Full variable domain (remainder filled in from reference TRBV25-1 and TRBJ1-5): EADIYQTPRYLVIGTGKKITLECSQTMGHDKMYWYQQDPGMELHLIHYSYGVNSTEKGDLSSESTVSRIRTEHFPLTLESARPSHTSQYLCASSEYLDRDQPQHFGDGTRLSIL.

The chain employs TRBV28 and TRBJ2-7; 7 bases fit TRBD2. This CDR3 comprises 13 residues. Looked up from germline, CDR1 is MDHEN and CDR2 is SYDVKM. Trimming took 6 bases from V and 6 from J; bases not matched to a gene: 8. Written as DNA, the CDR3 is TGTGCCAGCAGGCTGGGGGGGAGGCGCGAGCAGTACTTC. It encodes CASRLGGRREQYF.